Below are 4 T cell receptor beta chains sequenced from a single sample in a study of T cells in Graves' hyperthyroidism and ophthalmopathy. The CDR3 regions of TCR beta were amplified from RNA transcripts. The HTBI set primed first-round TCR CDR3 RT-PCR. Using its own MiXCR run on the multiplex PCR reads, TCRdb lists one record per CDR3 protein. The table lists approximately 300,000 distinct CDR3 sequences, about a sixth of them singletons. The source material was blood. The source is an older woman with Graves' ophthalmopathy.

This clonotype was observed at least ten times. The chain's CDR3 is CASSLGVLISSYDTQYF. CDR3 nucleotides: TGTGCCAGCAGCTTAGGGGTTTTGATTAGCAGTTACGATACGCAGTATTTT. The V call is TRBV7-2, the J call TRBJ2-3; D not resolved. The CDR3 is 17 residues long. The germline CDR1 and CDR2 sequences are SGHTA and FQGNSA. The ends were cut back, 1 base at V and 6 bases at J, with 20 bases in the middle.

This clonotype has ten or more counts. This rearrangement joins TRBV6-1 to TRBJ1-2; D perhaps matches TRBD1 (6 bases). V lost 5 bases to trimming and J lost 7 bases, with 14 bases between them. The CDR3 sequence is 13 residues long. The V gene's germline CDR1 is MNHNS and CDR2 SASEGT. Written as DNA, the CDR3 is TGTGCCAGCAGTCAGGGGTTCAGTTCTGGCTACACCTTC. It codes for CASSQGFSSGYTF.

The chain links TRBV6-2 or TRBV6-3 to TRBJ1-2, with 9 positions matching TRBD1. The CDR3 has 13 residues. Trimming at V came to 5 bases and at J to 7 bases, leaving 5 bases not matched to a gene. Germline loops: CDR1 MNHEY, CDR2 SVGEGT. The CDR3 DNA reads as TGTGCCAGCAGTGCGGGACAGGGAGTTGGCTACACCTTC. It specifies CASSAGQGVGYTF.

The chain links TRBV7-2 to TRBJ1-5, with D maybe TRBD1 (5 bases). This CDR3 has 16 amino acids. The germline V gene has CDR1 SGHTA and CDR2 FQGNSA. V lost 0 bases to trimming and J lost 6 bases, with 15 bases between them. CDR3 in DNA: TGTGCCAGCAGCTTAGCGCAGGGCAGGGTTAGTCAGCCCCAGCATTTT. Its protein product is CASSLAQGRVSQPQHF.